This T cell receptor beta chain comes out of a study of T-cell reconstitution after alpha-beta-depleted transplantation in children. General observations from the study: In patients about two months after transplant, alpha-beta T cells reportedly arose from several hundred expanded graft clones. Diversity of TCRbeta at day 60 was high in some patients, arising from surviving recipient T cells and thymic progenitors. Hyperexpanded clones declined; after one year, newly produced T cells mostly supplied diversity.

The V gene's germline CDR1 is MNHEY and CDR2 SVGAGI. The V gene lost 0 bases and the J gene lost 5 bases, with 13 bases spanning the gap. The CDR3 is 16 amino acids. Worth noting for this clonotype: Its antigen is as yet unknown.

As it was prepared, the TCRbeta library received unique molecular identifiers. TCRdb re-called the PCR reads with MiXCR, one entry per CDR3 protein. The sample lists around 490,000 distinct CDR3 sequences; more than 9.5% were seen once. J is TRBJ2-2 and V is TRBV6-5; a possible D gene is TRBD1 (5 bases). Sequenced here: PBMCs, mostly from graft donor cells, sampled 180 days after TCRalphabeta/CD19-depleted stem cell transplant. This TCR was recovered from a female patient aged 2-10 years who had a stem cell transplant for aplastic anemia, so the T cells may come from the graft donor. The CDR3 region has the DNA TGTGCCAGCAGTTACTCGCAGGGTGTCGAGACCGGGGAGCTGTTTTTT. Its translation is CASSYSQGVETGELFF.